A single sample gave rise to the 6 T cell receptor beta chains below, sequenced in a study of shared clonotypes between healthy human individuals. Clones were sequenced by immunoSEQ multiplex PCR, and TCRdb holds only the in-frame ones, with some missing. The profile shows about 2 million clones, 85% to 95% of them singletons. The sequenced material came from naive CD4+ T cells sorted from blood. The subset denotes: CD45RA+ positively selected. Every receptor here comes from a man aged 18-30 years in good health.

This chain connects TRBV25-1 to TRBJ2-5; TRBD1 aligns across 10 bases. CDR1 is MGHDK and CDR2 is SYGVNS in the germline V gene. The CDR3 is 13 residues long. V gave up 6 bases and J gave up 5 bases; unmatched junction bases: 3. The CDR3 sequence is CASRGTGVETQYF. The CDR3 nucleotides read TGTGCCAGCAGAGGGACAGGGGTCGAGACCCAGTACTTC.

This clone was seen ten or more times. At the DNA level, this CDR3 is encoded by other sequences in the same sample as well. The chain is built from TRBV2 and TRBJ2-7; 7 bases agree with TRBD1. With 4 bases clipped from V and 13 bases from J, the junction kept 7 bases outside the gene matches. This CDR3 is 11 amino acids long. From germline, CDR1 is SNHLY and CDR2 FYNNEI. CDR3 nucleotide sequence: TGTGCCAGCAGTGCGTTGACAGGGCCTTACTTC. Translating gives CASSALTGPYF.

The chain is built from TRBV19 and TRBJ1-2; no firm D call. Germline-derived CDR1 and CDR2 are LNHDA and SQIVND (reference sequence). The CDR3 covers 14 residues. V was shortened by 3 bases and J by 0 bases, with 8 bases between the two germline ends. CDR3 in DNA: TGTGCCAGTAGTATCGAAAGTACTAACTATGGCTACACCTTC. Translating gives CASSIESTNYGYTF.

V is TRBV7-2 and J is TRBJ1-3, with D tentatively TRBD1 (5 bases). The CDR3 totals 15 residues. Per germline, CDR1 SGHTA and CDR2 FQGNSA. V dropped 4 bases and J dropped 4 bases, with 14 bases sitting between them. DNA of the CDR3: TGTGCCAGCAGCTATTCGGGACTGCTAGGAAACACCATATATTTT. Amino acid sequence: CASSYSGLLGNTIYF.

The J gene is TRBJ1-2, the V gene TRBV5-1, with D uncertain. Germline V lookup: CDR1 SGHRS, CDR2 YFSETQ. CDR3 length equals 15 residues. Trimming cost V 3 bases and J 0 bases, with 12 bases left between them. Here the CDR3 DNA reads TGCGCCAGCAGCTCAGGCAGCCTCCCTAACTATGGCTACACCTTC. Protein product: CASSSGSLPNYGYTF.

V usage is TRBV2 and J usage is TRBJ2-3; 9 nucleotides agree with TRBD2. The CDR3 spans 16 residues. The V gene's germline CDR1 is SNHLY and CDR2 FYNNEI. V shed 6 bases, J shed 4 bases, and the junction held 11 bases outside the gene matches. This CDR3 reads CASSARLAEGADTQYF. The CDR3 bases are TGTGCCAGCAGCGCCCGACTAGCGGAAGGGGCAGATACGCAGTATTTT.